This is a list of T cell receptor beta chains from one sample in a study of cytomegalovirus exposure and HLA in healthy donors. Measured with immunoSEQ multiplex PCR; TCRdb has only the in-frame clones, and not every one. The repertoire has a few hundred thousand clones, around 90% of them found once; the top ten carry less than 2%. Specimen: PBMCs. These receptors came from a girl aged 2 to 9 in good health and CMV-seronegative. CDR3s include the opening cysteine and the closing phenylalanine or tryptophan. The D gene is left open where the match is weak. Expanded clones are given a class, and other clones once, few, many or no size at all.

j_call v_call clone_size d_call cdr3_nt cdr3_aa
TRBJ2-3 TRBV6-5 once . TGTGCCAGCAGAACTATAACCCTGGAAGATACGCAGTATTTT CASRTITLEDTQYF
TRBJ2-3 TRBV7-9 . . TGTGCCAGCATACGTACGGGGTACACAGATACGCAGTATTTT CASIRTGYTDTQYF
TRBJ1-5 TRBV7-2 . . TGTGCCAGCAGCTCCCGTCAGGGTAATCAGCCCCAGCATTTT CASSSRQGNQPQHF
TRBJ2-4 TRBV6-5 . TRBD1 TGTGCCAGCAGTAGACAGGGGTTAGCCAAAAACATTCAGTACTTC CASSRQGLAKNIQYF
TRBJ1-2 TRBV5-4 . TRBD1 TGTGCCAGCGCTTATTGGGCAGGGGGCCCCACAGACCATGGCTACACCTTC CASAYWAGGPTDHGYTF
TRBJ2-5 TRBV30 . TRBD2 TGTGCCTGGAGTGTACTGAGGACTAGCGGGGGCCAAGAGACCCAGTACTTC CAWSVLRTSGGQETQYF
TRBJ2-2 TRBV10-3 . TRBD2 TGTGCCATCAGTGAGCTACCATCTAGCGGATTGAACACCGGGGAGCTGTTTTTT CAISELPSSGLNTGELFF
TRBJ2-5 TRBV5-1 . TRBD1 TGCGCCAGCAGCCCGATGGACAGGGGGCAAGAGACCCAGTACTTC CASSPMDRGQETQYF
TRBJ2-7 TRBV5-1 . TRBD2 TGCGCCAGCAGCTTGGCTACTAGCGGGGTCTCCTACGAGCAGTACTTC CASSLATSGVSYEQYF
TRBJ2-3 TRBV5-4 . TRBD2 TGTGCCAGCAGCTTAGGGACTAGCGGGAGTCCCACAGATACGCAGTATTTT CASSLGTSGSPTDTQYF
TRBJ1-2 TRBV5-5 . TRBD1 TGTGCCAGCAGCCCCCTGGGTAGGGGGCGGGGATATGGCTACACCTTC CASSPLGRGRGYGYTF
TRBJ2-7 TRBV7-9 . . TGTGCCAGCAGCTCATCCCGCCCTGGCAGGGCAACCTACGAGCAGTACTTC CASSSSRPGRATYEQYF
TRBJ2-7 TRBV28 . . TGTGCCAGCAGTTTTTCAGGTTCCTACGAGCAGTACTTC CASSFSGSYEQYF
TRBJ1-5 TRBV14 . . TGTGCCAGCAGCCAACCTAATCAGCCCCAGCATTTT CASSQPNQPQHF
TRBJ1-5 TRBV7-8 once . TGTGCCAGCAGTTTCGCAGGGGATAGCAATCAGCCCCAGCATTTT CASSFAGDSNQPQHF
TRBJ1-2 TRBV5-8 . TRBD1 TGTGCCAGCAGCTTGGGTCAGGGGGGCCGCGGCTACACCTTC CASSLGQGGRGYTF
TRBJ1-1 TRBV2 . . TGTGCCAGCCCGGACAAGGGGAGAGGAGGGGCTTTCTTT CASPDKGRGGAFF
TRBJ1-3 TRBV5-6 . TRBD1 TGTGCCAGCAGCGCCGGACAGGGATCAGGAAACACCATATATTTT CASSAGQGSGNTIYF
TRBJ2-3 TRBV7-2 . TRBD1 TGTGCCAGCAGCGGGGGACAGGGACCTTATACGCAGTATTTT CASSGGQGPYTQYF
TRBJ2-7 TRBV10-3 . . TGTGCCATCAGTGACCTACGCGGCTCCTACGAGCAGTACTTC CAISDLRGSYEQYF
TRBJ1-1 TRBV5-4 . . TGTGCCAGCAGCTTGTCAGGGAGGGGCACTGAAGCTTTCTTT CASSLSGRGTEAFF
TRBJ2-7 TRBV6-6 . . TGTGCCAGCAGTTACCCTACTCAGGGTATTTCCTACGAGCAGTACTTC CASSYPTQGISYEQYF
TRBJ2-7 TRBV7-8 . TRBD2 TGTGCCAGCTCTGCCGGGGGGGGCTACGAGCAGTACTTC CASSAGGGYEQYF
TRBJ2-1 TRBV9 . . TGTGCCAGCAGCGCTGGACTGCGGGAGCAGTTCTTC CASSAGLREQFF
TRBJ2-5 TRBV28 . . TGTGCCAGCAGTCACGGGACATTTCCGGAGACCCAGTACTTC CASSHGTFPETQYF
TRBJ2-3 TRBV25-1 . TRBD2 TGTGCCAGCAGTGACCACGGGACTAGCGGGACCAGCACAGATACGCAGTATTTT CASSDHGTSGTSTDTQYF
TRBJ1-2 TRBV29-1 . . TGCAGCGTTGGGACACCAACCGGGACAACTGTGGGCTACACCTTC CSVGTPTGTTVGYTF
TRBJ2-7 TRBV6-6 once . TGTGCCAGCAGTCAAACCGTCGGCCAGGCCTACGAGCAGTACTTC CASSQTVGQAYEQYF
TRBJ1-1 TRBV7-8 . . TGTGCCAGCAGCTTAGAGTGGCAGAACACTGAAGCTTTCTTT CASSLEWQNTEAFF
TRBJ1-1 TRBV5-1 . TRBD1 TGCGCCAGCAGCTTGACAGGGGGGTTCGGCACTGAAGCTTTCTTT CASSLTGGFGTEAFF
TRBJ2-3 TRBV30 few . TGTGCCTGGAGTTATGGCCGCACAGATACGCAGTATTTT CAWSYGRTDTQYF
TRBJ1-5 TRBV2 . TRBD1 TGTGCCAGCAGTTCTGACAGGGATGGCAATCAGCCCCAGCATTTT CASSSDRDGNQPQHF
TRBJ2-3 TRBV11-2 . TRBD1 TGTGCCAGCAGCTACTACAGGGGGTCGGCAGATACGCAGTATTTT CASSYYRGSADTQYF
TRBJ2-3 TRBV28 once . TGTGCCAGCAGTCTGGGGGGGCTTACGCAGTATTTT CASSLGGLTQYF
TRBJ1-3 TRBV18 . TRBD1 TGTGCCAGCTCACCATCTTCCGGGACAGGGGCACTCGGAAACACCATATATTTT CASSPSSGTGALGNTIYF
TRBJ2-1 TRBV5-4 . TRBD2 TGTGCCAGCAGCTTTGGTAGCGGGAGCAATGAGCAGTTCTTC CASSFGSGSNEQFF
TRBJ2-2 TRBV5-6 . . TGTGCCAGCAGCTCCCTGCGGACAGCGAACACCGGGGAGCTGTTTTTT CASSSLRTANTGELFF
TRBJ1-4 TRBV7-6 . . TGTGCCAGCAGCTTACGGGGGACTAATGAAAAACTGTTTTTT CASSLRGTNEKLFF
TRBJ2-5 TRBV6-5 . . TGTGCCAGCAGTTACGGTCGGGGGGCCCATGAGACCCAGTACTTC CASSYGRGAHETQYF
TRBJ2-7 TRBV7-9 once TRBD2 TGTGCCAGCAGCTCGCCGGGACTACTTTACGAGCAGTACTTC CASSSPGLLYEQYF
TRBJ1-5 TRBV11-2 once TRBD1 TGTGCCAGCAGCTTACCGGGACAGGGACAGCCCCAGCATTTT CASSLPGQGQPQHF
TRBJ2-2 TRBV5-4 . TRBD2 TGTGCCAGCAGCCCGGGACTAGCGGGAGACACCGGGGAGCTGTTTTTT CASSPGLAGDTGELFF
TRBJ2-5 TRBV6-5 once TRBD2 TGTGCCAGCAACCCGGTTGGCGGGAGCCTAGAGACCCAGTACTTC CASNPVGGSLETQYF
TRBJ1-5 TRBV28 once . TGTGCCAGCAGTTACGCGTATCAGCCCCAGCATTTT CASSYAYQPQHF
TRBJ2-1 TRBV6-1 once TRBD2 TGTGCCAGCAGGCTAACTAGCGGAGCTTACAATGAGCAGTTCTTC CASRLTSGAYNEQFF
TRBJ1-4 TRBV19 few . TGTGCCAGTATCCCCCGGTCCTCTGAAAAACTGTTTTTT CASIPRSSEKLFF